The 26 T cell receptor beta chains reported below all come from one sample, sequenced in a study of breast tumors, draining lymph nodes, adjacent tissues. Axillary draining lymph nodes of breast cancer patients supplied the node samples. MiXCR was run by TCRdb on the multiplex PCR reads, yielding one entry per CDR3 protein. This sample yields fewer than 300,000 distinct CDR3 sequences, of which about 30% are seen a single time; about 1.4% belongs to the top ten. The sample was axillary lymph node tissue. The source is a female donor with breast cancer. Some clones in this sample may be carry-over from other donors' samples.

This clonotype appeared many times. The chain recombines TRBV5-1 with TRBJ2-4; 11 positions agree with TRBD1. CDR1 and CDR2 from the germline V gene are SGHRS and YFSETQ. There are 15 residues in the CDR3. With 4 bases clipped from V and 6 bases from J, the junction kept 6 bases outside the gene matches. CDR3 in amino acids: CASSDRTGGLNIQYF. The CDR3, as DNA: TGCGCCAGCAGCGACCGGACAGGGGGCCTAAACATTCAGTACTTC.

This chain joins TRBV2 and TRBJ1-6, with 10 bases that match TRBD1. Germline trimming cut 4 bases from V and 5 bases from J; bases unmatched to any gene: 2. CDR3 length equals 15 residues. CDR1 SNHLY and CDR2 FYNNEI come from the germline V gene. The CDR3, as DNA: TGTGCCAGCAGTGTAGGGACAGGGGATAATTCACCCCTCCACTTT. As protein: CASSVGTGDNSPLHF.

This clonotype was recorded many times. V usage is TRBV20-1 and J usage is TRBJ2-7; 10 bases agree with TRBD1. Germline assignment: CDR1 DFQATT and CDR2 SNEGSKA (reference sequence). This CDR3 has 15 amino acids. Losses at the gene ends were 1 base for V and 1 base for J; bases not matched to a gene: 4. The CDR3, as DNA: TGCAGTGCTAGAGCGGGACAGGGGTTATCCTACGAGCAGTACTTC. Its translation is CSARAGQGLSYEQYF.

This clonotype was seen a few times. The chain couples TRBV27 to TRBJ2-1, with 12 bases matching TRBD2. CDR3 length: 15 amino acids. CDR1 and CDR2 from the germline V gene are MNHEY and SMNVEV (reference sequence). V trimming: 8 bases; J trimming: 0 bases; junction bases outside the gene matches: 2. The CDR3 spells CASRTSGVSYNEQFF. CDR3 nucleotides: TGTGCCAGCCGGACTAGCGGGGTCTCCTACAATGAGCAGTTCTTC.

This clonotype was seen once. V usage is TRBV18 and J usage is TRBJ1-6; no definite D call. The V gene's germline CDR1 is KGHSH and CDR2 LQKENI. Trimming pared 2 bases from V and 10 bases from J, leaving 9 bases between. This CDR3 region has 13 residues. The CDR3 region has the DNA TGTGCCAGCTCACCAGGGGAGCGCTCACCCCTCCACTTT. Translating gives CASSPGERSPLHF.

This clonotype was seen ten or more times. J is TRBJ1-1 and V is TRBV28; maybe TRBD1 (5 bases). V was clipped by 7 bases and J by 2 bases, with 17 bases between them. The CDR3 consists of 15 residues. From germline, CDR1 is MDHEN and CDR2 SYDVKM. The DNA for the CDR3 is TGTGCCAGCACCCTGACCCCGGACACAAACACTGAAGCTTTCTTT. Translating it yields CASTLTPDTNTEAFF. Full variable domain (remainder filled in from reference TRBV28 and TRBJ1-1): DVKVTQSSRYLVKRTGEKVFLECVQDMDHENMFWYRQDPGLGLRLIYFSYDVKMKEKGDIPEGYSVSREKKERFSLILESASTNQTSMYLCASTLTPDTNTEAFFGQGTRLTVV.

To note about this clonotype: This sequence may be a read error, since a much larger clone differs from it by one base. V and J are TRBV9 and TRBJ2-7; the D is unclear. The germline V gene encodes CDR1 SGDLS and CDR2 YYNGEE. This CDR3 has 14 amino acids. DNA for the CDR3: TGTGCCAGCAGCGTCTACCAGAGCTCCTACGAGCAGTCCTTC. Its protein is CASSVYQSSYEQSF.

This rearrangement joins TRBV4-1 to TRBJ2-3, with D perhaps TRBD2 (6 bases). Trimming took 5 bases from V and 3 from J, leaving 12 bases between them. CDR3 length: 14 residues. In germline, CDR1 is MGHRA, CDR2 YSYEKL. CDR3 nucleotide sequence: TGCGCCAGCAGCGCGGGACGAGGTACAGATACGCAGTATTTT. It specifies CASSAGRGTDTQYF.

Turning to this clonotype: A read error may explain this, as a much larger clone is one base away. The V and J genes are TRBV20-1 and TRBJ1-5; 7 bases line up with TRBD1. The CDR3 extends over 14 amino acids. Per germline, CDR1 DFQATT and CDR2 SNEGSKA (reference sequence). The DNA of the CDR3 is TGCAGTGCTAGGAGACAGGGAAGCAATCCGCCCCAGCATTTT. Amino acid sequence: CSARRQGSNPPQHF.

Details on this clonotype: One junction end does not reproduce the germline sequence, and a read error may be involved. The V call is TRBV20-1, the J call TRBJ1-1; D is unclear. Germline V gives CDR1 DFQATT, CDR2 SNEGSKA (reference sequence). The CDR3 is 18 residues long. In DNA, the CDR3 is TGCAGTGCTGTTCCCCTCCGGGTAATTCTCAGAGAGAACGCTGAAGCTTTCTTT. This codes for CSAVPLRVILRENAEAFF.

The rearrangement links TRBV5-1 to TRBJ1-3; 8 bases align to TRBD1. The V gene's germline CDR1 is SGHRS and CDR2 YFSETQ. The CDR3 is 18 residues long. The V segment lost 3 bases and the J segment 0 bases; nucleotides outside the gene matches: 11. The CDR3 sequence is CASSSTGTGLFSGNTIYF. The CDR3 DNA reads TGCGCCAGCAGCTCAACAGGGACAGGACTGTTCTCTGGAAACACCATATATTTT.

In this sample, this clonotype turned up many times. The chain couples TRBV6-2 or TRBV6-3 to TRBJ2-1; the match to TRBD2 covers 8 bases. CDR1 MNHEY and CDR2 SVGEGT come from the germline V gene. With V trimmed by 6 bases and J by 4 bases, 5 bases remained unmatched. The CDR3 length is 14 residues. This CDR3 reads CASSPTSVYNEQFF. The CDR3 region has the DNA TGTGCCAGCAGCCCGACTAGCGTGTACAATGAGCAGTTCTTC.

This clonotype appeared a single time. The germline gene is not matched at one end of the junction; a read error may be the cause. The genes are TRBV5-1 and TRBJ1-1; no reliable D call. Germline lookup yields CDR1 SGHRS and CDR2 YFSETQ. The CDR3 consists of 13 residues. CDR3 region: CASSLSGNTGAFF. CDR3 DNA: TGCGCCAGCAGCTTATCGGGGAACACTGGAGCTTTCTTT.

This clonotype came up many times. V usage is TRBV6-2 or TRBV6-3 and J usage is TRBJ2-7; TRBD2 matches at 10 bases. This CDR3 is 15 amino acids long. The V segment lost 2 bases and the J segment 6 bases; nucleotides outside the gene matches: 7. Germline V gene lookup returns CDR1 MNHEY and CDR2 SVGEGT. The CDR3 region has the DNA TGTGCCAGCAGTTACCCCAAGCGGGAGGGCTTCGAGCAGTACTTC. This codes for CASSYPKREGFEQYF.

The gene calls are TRBV5-1 and TRBJ2-5, with a weak D call TRBD1 (6 bases). This CDR3 comprises 13 residues. V was shortened by 3 bases and J by 6 bases, with 12 bases between the two germline ends. The germline V gene encodes CDR1 SGHRS and CDR2 YFSETQ. The CDR3 sequence: CASSYGQGKTQYF. The CDR3 bases are TGCGCCAGCAGCTATGGGCAGGGGAAGACCCAGTACTTC.

V gene TRBV5-1 combines with J gene TRBJ2-6; 8 bases map to TRBD1. The CDR3 length is 16 residues. Per germline, CDR1 SGHRS and CDR2 YFSETQ. Unmatched junction bases numbered 1, after V lost 2 bases and J lost 0 bases. CDR3 sequence: CASSFGQGSGANVLTF. The CDR3 DNA follows: TGCGCCAGCAGCTTCGGACAGGGCTCTGGGGCCAACGTCCTGACTTTC.

The chain employs TRBV2 and TRBJ2-6, with 10 bases aligning to TRBD2. CDR3 length: 16 residues. The V segment lost 3 bases and the J segment 7 bases; nucleotides outside the gene matches: 6. CDR1 is SNHLY, CDR2 FYNNEI, per germline. The CDR3 loop reads CASSDFIAGGANVLTF. DNA for the CDR3: TGTGCCAGCAGTGATTTTATAGCGGGAGGAGCCAACGTCCTGACTTTC.

This clonotype was counted once. A much larger clonotype is one base distant, so this may be a read error. The chain uses TRBV6-1 and TRBJ1-5; unclear D gene. This CDR3 is 12 amino acids long. Germline CDR1 reads MNHNS; CDR2 reads SASEGT. The CDR3 loop is CASGENGQPQHF. The CDR3, as DNA: TGTGCCAGCGGTGAAAACGGGCAGCCCCAGCATTTT.

The rearrangement uses TRBV25-1 and TRBJ2-2, with D possibly matching TRBD1 (6 bases). This CDR3 has 18 residues. V was trimmed by 0 bases and J by 0 bases, leaving 14 bases between them. Germline CDR1 reads MGHDK; CDR2 reads SYGVNS. The CDR3 reads CASSEYRGNRSNTGELFF. CDR3 sequence (DNA): TGTGCCAGCAGTGAATACAGGGGAAACCGATCGAACACCGGGGAGCTGTTTTTT.

The table lists this clonotype with a count of one. With a much larger clone just one base away, this may be a read error. This chain links TRBV12-5 with TRBJ2-6; 8 bases match TRBD1. CDR1 and CDR2 (germline): LGHNT, FRNRAP. The CDR3 is 19 residues long. V lost 6 bases to trimming and J lost 2 bases; unmatched junction nucleotides: 15. The chain's CDR3 is CASGPRQGRPSPGANVLTF. The CDR3 DNA sequence: TGTGCTAGTGGACCCCGACAGGGGCGGCCGAGCCCTGGGGCCAACGTCCTGACTTTC.

The gene calls are TRBV25-1 and TRBJ2-5; TRBD2 might be the D (8 bases). This CDR3 comprises 19 residues. Germline CDR1 reads MGHDK; CDR2 reads SYGVNS. Trimming stripped 10 bases from V and 2 bases from J, with 32 bases between. CDR3 DNA: TGTGCCACTTCGACTAGCGCCAGCAGCTATGGCAGGGGGCAAGAGACCCAGTACTTC. This encodes CATSTSASSYGRGQETQYF.

There are many counts of this clonotype. V gene TRBV7-6 combines with J gene TRBJ2-5; 9 bases match TRBD1. Per germline, CDR1 SGHVS and CDR2 FNYEAQ. The CDR3 extends over 13 amino acids. Trimming cost V 2 bases and J 10 bases; bases outside gene matches: 5. The CDR3 protein is CASSLHRGRNQYF. The CDR3 DNA is TGTGCCAGCAGCTTACACAGGGGGCGCAACCAGTACTTC. Looking up the rest from reference TRBV7-6 and TRBJ2-5 gives the full variable domain: GAGVSQSPRYKVTKRGQDVALRCDPISGHVSLYWYRQALGQGPEFLTYFNYEAQQDKSGLPNDRFSAERPEGSISTLTIQRTEQRDSAMYRCASSLHRGRNQYFGPGTRLLVL.

Comment on this clonotype: A much larger clone lies a single base off, so this may be a read error. This CDR3 is missing its conserved last phenylalanine or tryptophan, likely due to a read error. No DNA is shown, since the ends of the CDR3 on it are uncertain; the CDR3 is the one TCRdb lists. The chain combines TRBV20-1 with TRBJ1-2; the table assigns TRBD1, which was not confirmed against the DNA. The CDR3 comprises 12 residues, both ends counted. Germline lookup yields CDR1 DFQATT and CDR2 SNEGSKA (reference sequence). The CDR3 spells CSASDRNVGSTS.

This clonotype appeared many times. The chain recombines TRBV20-1 with TRBJ2-1, with TRBD2 identical over 8 bases. The CDR3 covers 15 residues. From germline, CDR1 is DFQATT and CDR2 SNEGSKA (reference sequence). The ends lost 5 bases at V and 12 bases at J; junction bases unmatched: 18. This chain's CDR3 is CSAAPPGLGTGGQFF. In DNA form, the CDR3 reads TGCAGTGCTGCCCCTCCGGGACTAGGTACCGGGGGGCAGTTCTTC.

A word on this clonotype: The CDR3 does not end in the conserved phenylalanine or tryptophan, so this is likely a read error. No DNA is shown, since the ends of the CDR3 on it are uncertain; the CDR3 is the one TCRdb lists. The chain links TRBV7-3 to TRBJ2-5. Counting both end residues, the CDR3 totals 12 amino acids. Looked up from germline, CDR1 is SGHTA and CDR2 is FQGTGA. The CDR3 loop is CASSRTQKTQDT.

With respect to this clonotype: This is likely a read error, given that the CDR3 carries no conserved phenylalanine or tryptophan at its end. The DNA is omitted, as the CDR3 cannot be located on it reliably, and the CDR3 follows TCRdb's listing. The chain links TRBV12-5 to TRBJ1-3; the D call in the table, TRBD1, was not verified against the DNA. The germline V gene encodes CDR1 LGHNT and CDR2 FRNRAP. Ends included, the CDR3 has 8 residues. CDR3 in amino acids: CASSSPGV.